These T cell receptor beta chains were read from a single sample in a study of blood T cell repertoires in COVID-19. The table came from immunoSEQ multiplex PCR; TCRdb's copy has only in-frame clones and leaves some out. The data show about 100,000 clones, less than 75% seen once. Material for sequencing was peripheral blood. These receptors all come from a woman in her forties with acute or convalescent COVID-19. CDR3s include the opening cysteine and the closing phenylalanine or tryptophan. D genes are given only for firm matches. The size of a clone is reported for some rows only, either as once, few or many, or as a class for expanded clones.

DNA	CDR3	D	J	size	V
TGTGCCAGCAGTCAGTATCAGGTCTATGGCTACACCTTC	CASSQYQVYGYTF	NA	TRBJ1-2	NA	TRBV28
TGTGCCAGCAGCGCCAACGGAGGGATTGGCACAGATACGCAGTATTTT	CASSANGGIGTDTQYF	NA	TRBJ2-3	NA	TRBV14
TGCGCCAGCAGCCAAGAAGCAGGTGGCAATCAGCCCCAGCATTTT	CASSQEAGGNQPQHF	NA	TRBJ1-5	NA	TRBV4-3
TGTGCCAGCAGTTGGGACAGGGGGGAAAAACTGTTTTTT	CASSWDRGEKLFF	TRBD1	TRBJ1-4	NA	TRBV5-6
TGTGCCAGCAGCTTAGAGACAGGGACGTCTCAGCCCCAGCATTTT	CASSLETGTSQPQHF	TRBD1	TRBJ1-5	NA	TRBV7-2
TGTGCCAGCAGCCAAGGACAGGAGTATAGCAATCAGCCCCAGCATTTT	CASSQGQEYSNQPQHF	NA	TRBJ1-5	medium-sized	TRBV4-2
TGTGCCAGCAGCTTATACGGGGACACCGGGGAGCTGTTTTTT	CASSLYGDTGELFF	NA	TRBJ2-2	NA	TRBV7-9
TGTGCCAGCAGCTCATTCACTACGGAAAGTCATAAAAACAATGAGCAGTTCTTC	CASSSFTTESHKNNEQFF	NA	TRBJ2-1	NA	TRBV7-3
TGTGCCAGCAGCCAAGATCTGGGGGGGGATCAGCCCCAGCATTTT	CASSQDLGGDQPQHF	NA	TRBJ1-5	NA	TRBV3-1/TRBV3-2
TGTGCCAGCACCTCGGACGGCGGGACCGACAATGAGCAGTTCTTC	CASTSDGGTDNEQFF	NA	TRBJ2-1	NA	TRBV7-9
TGTGCCAGCAACATCAAACTGTCAGCTGCTAGCTCCTACAATGAGCAGTTCTTC	CASNIKLSAASSYNEQFF	NA	TRBJ2-1	NA	TRBV5-4
TGTGCCTCGGACAGGGACAACTATGGCTACACCTTC	CASDRDNYGYTF	TRBD1	TRBJ1-2	NA	TRBV30
TGTGCCTGGAGTACAGGGATTCGCGAAAAACTGTTTTTT	CAWSTGIREKLFF	NA	TRBJ1-4	many	TRBV30
TGTGCCAGCAGCCCCCTAGGGTCAGGGTCCTATGGCTACACCTTC	CASSPLGSGSYGYTF	NA	TRBJ1-2	NA	TRBV28
TGTGCCACCCGAGAAAGGACATTCCAGCCCCAGCATTTT	CATRERTFQPQHF	NA	TRBJ1-5	NA	TRBV28
TGTGCCAGCAGTTTTCCGACAGGGGACCGGCTCCATGGCTACACCTTC	CASSFPTGDRLHGYTF	TRBD1	TRBJ1-2	NA	TRBV28
TGTGCCAGTAGTAAAGCTCGTGCATACGAGCAGTACTTC	CASSKARAYEQYF	NA	TRBJ2-7	once	TRBV19
TGTGCCAGCAGCTCCAGTGACGAGGGCGAGCAGTACTTC	CASSSSDEGEQYF	NA	TRBJ2-7	few	TRBV5-5
TGTGCCAGTACAGGGAGTAGAGGCTACACCTTC	CASTGSRGYTF	NA	TRBJ1-2	once	TRBV6-5
TGCGCCAGCAGCTCGGGACAGGGCACTGAAGCTTTCTTT	CASSSGQGTEAFF	TRBD1	TRBJ1-1	NA	TRBV5-1
TGTGCCAGCTTCCCCCAGGCAGGGTTATACGAGCAGTACTTC	CASFPQAGLYEQYF	NA	TRBJ2-7	NA	TRBV2
TGTGCCAGCAGCGTCTCCGGGACACACACCGGGGAGCTGTTTTTT	CASSVSGTHTGELFF	NA	TRBJ2-2	NA	TRBV9
TGTGCCAGCAGCGTAGCCAGGGGTAAGGTCGAGACCCAGTACTTC	CASSVARGKVETQYF	NA	TRBJ2-5	NA	TRBV9
TGTGCCAGCAGCGTAGCTACGGACTCGGGAAGGAGCACAGATACGCAGTATTTT	CASSVATDSGRSTDTQYF	NA	TRBJ2-3	NA	TRBV9
TGTGCCTGGACCGGCAAAAGGGGCACCTACGAGCAGTACTTC	CAWTGKRGTYEQYF	NA	TRBJ2-7	NA	TRBV30
TGTGCCAGCAGAGGGTTCCGGGACAGGGGAAATCAAGAGACCCAGTACTTC	CASRGFRDRGNQETQYF	TRBD1	TRBJ2-5	once	TRBV28
TGTGCCAGCAGCTTAGACGATGCGACAGCTTATAATTCACCCCTCCACTTT	CASSLDDATAYNSPLHF	NA	TRBJ1-6	NA	TRBV7-9
TGTGCCAGCAGCCAAGTACAGGGGGAAAAACTGTTTTTT	CASSQVQGEKLFF	TRBD1	TRBJ1-4	NA	TRBV3-1/TRBV3-2
TGTGCCATCAGTGAAGGAACAGGGAACCAGCCCCAGCATTTT	CAISEGTGNQPQHF	NA	TRBJ1-5	NA	TRBV10-3
TGCGCCAGCAGCTGGCTGGACAGGGGAAGCTACGAGCAGTACTTC	CASSWLDRGSYEQYF	TRBD1	TRBJ2-7	many	TRBV5-1
TGTGCCACCAAAGATCCCGGGACTAGCTCCTACGAGCAGTACTTC	CATKDPGTSSYEQYF	TRBD2	TRBJ2-7	NA	TRBV5-4
TGTGCCAGCAGCTTGTATAGTTCAAATGAGCAGTTCTTC	CASSLYSSNEQFF	NA	TRBJ2-1	NA	TRBV11-3
TGTGCCAGCAGCCAATCCGGCAATCAGCCCCAGCATTTT	CASSQSGNQPQHF	NA	TRBJ1-5	NA	TRBV3-1/TRBV3-2
TGTGCCAGCAGCCTACAGGGCTCCCACACTGAAGCTTTCTTT	CASSLQGSHTEAFF	NA	TRBJ1-1	NA	TRBV3-1/TRBV3-2
TGCAGCGTTGACAGGGGGACAGGGTCCGATACGCAGTATTTT	CSVDRGTGSDTQYF	TRBD1	TRBJ2-3	NA	TRBV29-1
TGTGCCAGCAGTTACAGGGGTGCCTACGAGCAGTACTTC	CASSYRGAYEQYF	TRBD1	TRBJ2-7	NA	TRBV28
TGCGCCAGCAGCTTGGGGGCCTCCACCGGGGAGCTGTTTTTT	CASSLGASTGELFF	NA	TRBJ2-2	NA	TRBV5-1
TGCGCCAGCAGCGCCGCCGGGAACACTGAAGCTTTCTTT	CASSAAGNTEAFF	NA	TRBJ1-1	NA	TRBV5-1
TGCGCCAGCAGCGAGCCGGGACTCGAGGGAACAGATACGCAGTATTTT	CASSEPGLEGTDTQYF	NA	TRBJ2-3	NA	TRBV5-1
TGTGCCATCAGTATTGTCCCGGGACAGGGAAAGAACACTGAAGCTTTCTTT	CAISIVPGQGKNTEAFF	TRBD1	TRBJ1-1	NA	TRBV10-3